This record looks at one TCR beta chain sequence and its context. This entry belongs to a study of blood T cell repertoires in COVID-19. Across the whole study: Researchers got acute and convalescent COVID-19 samples from the United States, Italy and Spain. PBMCs, B-cell-depleted T cells, or T cells were the source of the cDNA or gDNA that made up the material.

Germline CDR1 is LNHDA and CDR2 is SQIVND (reference sequence). The CDR3 contains 16 residues. The V end was cut by 3 bases, the J end by 5 bases, with 17 bases between. Original handling: Using reference gene primer amplification, nucleated cell counts were estimated. Repertoires were generated with immunoSEQ multiplex PCR, while TCRdb's copy carries only in-frame clones and drops some. The V and J calls and the clone size are those of that table, but D and trimming were determined from the DNA. The data contain 200,000 to 250,000 clones, around three quarters of them singletons. The sequence was obtained from a woman in her seventies with acute or convalescent COVID-19. V usage is TRBV19 and J usage is TRBJ2-1; D perhaps matches TRBD2 (6 bases). Sequencing used peripheral blood. The CDR3 DNA is TGTGCCAGTAGTATGATCATGGGGGGTAGCGACAATGAGCAGTTCTTC. This codes for CASSMIMGGSDNEQFF. Complete variable domain (other parts from reference TRBV19 and TRBJ2-1): DGGITQSPKYLFRKEGQNVTLSCEQNLNHDAMYWYRQDPGQGLRLIYYSQIVNDFQKGDIAEGYSVSREKKESFPLTVTSAQKNPTAFYLCASSMIMGGSDNEQFFGPGTRLTVL.